The 10 T cell receptor beta chains below were found in one sample sequenced in a study of cytomegalovirus exposure and HLA in healthy donors. Profiling relied on immunoSEQ multiplex PCR, and the TCRdb table lists in-frame clones only, not all of them. Here the sample spans about 74,000 clones, less than 95% being singletons. Sequenced material: PBMCs. These receptors all stem from a woman aged 18-30 years in good health and CMV-seropositive.

The chain employs TRBV7-9 and TRBJ2-1, with 7 bases that match TRBD2. The trim removed 5 bases at V and 6 bases at J, leaving 10 bases unmatched. Germline assignment: CDR1 SEHNR and CDR2 FQNEAQ (reference sequence). The CDR3 consists of 15 residues. CDR3 in DNA: TGTGCCAGCAGCCATGCCCAGGGACTACTCAATGAGCAGTTCTTC. Protein product: CASSHAQGLLNEQFF.

The gene calls are TRBV7-2 and TRBJ2-7; no firm D call. V dropped 1 base and J dropped 0 bases, with 16 bases sitting between them. This CDR3 has 17 residues. Germline CDR1 reads SGHTA; CDR2 reads FQGNSA. The CDR3 region has the DNA TGTGCCAGCAGCTTAGAATTTTCGGTCCTGAGCTCCTACGAGCAGTACTTC. Translated: CASSLEFSVLSSYEQYF.

This clone was observed a single time. This chain uses TRBV27 with TRBJ2-7; 11 positions agree with TRBD2. The CDR3 length is 13 residues. With V trimmed by 8 bases and J by 1 base, 1 base remained unmatched. Germline V gene data show CDR1 as MNHEY and CDR2 as SMNVEV (reference sequence). As DNA, the CDR3 is TGTGCCAGCCGGACTAGCGGGTCCTACGAGCAGTACTTC. Its protein product is CASRTSGSYEQYF.

The gene calls are TRBV5-5 and TRBJ1-1; D is possibly TRBD1 (6 bases). The CDR3 length is 20 residues. The V end lost 4 bases, the J end lost 0 bases, and 28 bases lay between the germline ends. In germline, CDR1 is SGHKS, CDR2 YYEKEE (reference sequence). DNA for the CDR3: TGTGCCAGCAGCCCAAGACCTTTGACAGGTAACGTCTTGGTGAACACTGAAGCTTTCTTT. It specifies CASSPRPLTGNVLVNTEAFF.

The CDR3 bases are TGTGCCAGCAGTTGGGGACAGACCTCTGGCGAGCAGTACTTC. This sequence encodes CASSWGQTSGEQYF. The J gene is TRBJ2-7, the V gene TRBV6-5; 7 nucleotides agree with TRBD1. The V and J ends lost 4 bases and 6 bases, in that order; junction bases with no gene match: 9. The CDR3 is made up of 14 amino acids. CDR1 MNHEY and CDR2 SVGAGI come from the germline V gene.

The rearrangement links TRBV2 to TRBJ1-1; possible D gene TRBD1, 5 bases. This CDR3 contains 14 residues. Germline V gene sequence: CDR1 SNHLY, CDR2 FYNNEI. Trimming took 6 bases from V and 6 from J, leaving 17 bases between them. CDR3 protein: CASREGRGGAEAFF. The CDR3 DNA reads as TGTGCCAGCAGAGAGGGCCGGGGCGGGGCTGAAGCTTTCTTT.

This CDR3 reads CASGGSLDREKNIQYF. Written as DNA, the CDR3 is TGTGCCAGCGGGGGATCTCTAGACAGGGAGAAAAACATTCAGTACTTC. V and J are TRBV2 and TRBJ2-4; 7 bases agree with TRBD1. Trimming removed 8 bases from V and 4 bases from J; junction bases left unmatched: 14. Germline V lookup: CDR1 SNHLY, CDR2 FYNNEI. The CDR3 has 16 residues.

The CDR3 nucleotides read TGTGCCAGCAGTTTGACGAGTGGTGGGCGCAATCAGCCCCAGCATTTT. This codes for CASSLTSGGRNQPQHF. The chain joins TRBV27 to TRBJ1-5; D uncertain. The CDR3 is made up of 16 amino acids. V lost 3 bases, J lost 2 bases, and 14 bases lay in between. Germline CDR1 is MNHEY and CDR2 is SMNVEV (reference sequence).

This sequence joins TRBV2 and TRBJ2-1; D unclear. Per the germline V gene, CDR1 is SNHLY and CDR2 is FYNNEI. Trimming removed 5 bases from V and 8 bases from J, with 7 bases in between. This CDR3 is built from 11 residues. This CDR3 is CASSSRDEQFF. CDR3 coding DNA: TGTGCCAGCAGTTCACGGGATGAGCAGTTCTTC.

The rearrangement uses TRBV5-1 and TRBJ1-3; D is possibly TRBD1 (5 bases). The V and J ends lost 4 bases and 6 bases respectively, with 17 bases between them. Germline V CDR1 and CDR2: SGHRS, YFSETQ. CDR3 length equals 15 residues. The CDR3 reads CASSEQDGQENTIYF. The CDR3 bases are TGCGCCAGCAGCGAACAGGACGGGCAGGAAAACACCATATATTTT. The variable domain in full, with the rest retrieved from reference TRBV5-1 and TRBJ1-3, is KAGVTQTPRYLIKTRGQQVTLSCSPISGHRSVSWYQQTPGQGLQFLFEYFSETQRNKGNFPGRFSGRQFSNSRSEMNVSTLELGDSALYLCASSEQDGQENTIYFGEGSWLTVV.